A single T cell receptor (beta chain) is shown here with its context. The data are from a study of memory CD4+ T cells and cytomegalovirus serostatus. Germline V CDR1 and CDR2: SNHLY, FYNNEI. CDR3 length: 15 residues. The V gene end was trimmed by 7 bases and the J gene end by 8 bases; junction bases not matched to a gene: 15. Assay used: immunoSEQ multiplex PCR; TCRdb lists only in-frame clones, some missing. The sample consists of approximately 49,000 clones, about three quarters of them appearing once. Single viable CD3+CD4+CD8-CD45RO+ cells were sorted as the memory CD4+ T cells. Material: memory CD4+ T cells from blood. This sequence originates from an adult in good health and CMV-seronegative. The chain is built from TRBV2 and TRBJ1-2, with 8 bases lining up with TRBD1. CDR3 nucleotides: TGTGCCAGCAATCCACCTGCAGAGAGACAGGGGGGCTACACCTTC. This sequence encodes CASNPPAERQGGYTF.